A selection of T cell receptor beta chains follows, all from one sample in a study of vaccination and CD4 T cells after COVID-19. These TCRs are of unknown antigen specificity. Using its own MiXCR run on the PCR reads, TCRdb lists one record per CDR3 protein. The data show roughly 9,900 distinct CDR3 sequences, with approximately 51% seen just once and about 40% held by the top ten. Sequencing was performed on CD4+ T cells from blood, cultured in vitro. Receptor source: a human donor who had recovered from COVID-19. Both conserved end residues are part of each CDR3. A D gene is named only where the DNA matches it firmly. Rows may omit the clone size; those that give it use once, few, many or a size class.

NA,TRBJ1-5,NA,TRBV19,CASSPIGNQPQHF,TGTGCCAGTAGTCCCATTGGCAATCAGCCCCAGCATTTT
NA,TRBJ1-4,NA,TRBV4-3,CASSQDLGGFNEKLFF,TGCGCCAGCAGCCAAGATCTCGGGGGCTTTAATGAAAAACTGTTTTTT
TRBD1,TRBJ1-6,NA,TRBV7-9,CASSPGGTGGGNSPLHF,TGTGCCAGCAGCCCCGGAGGGACAGGGGGTGGTAATTCACCCCTCCACTTT
TRBD1,TRBJ1-1,NA,TRBV5-1,CASSFADRANTEAFF,TGCGCCAGCAGCTTTGCCGACAGGGCGAACACTGAAGCTTTCTTT
NA,TRBJ1-2,NA,TRBV6-2/TRBV6-3,CASSPQGMRNYGYTF,TGTGCCAGCAGTCCCCAGGGGATGAGGAACTATGGCTACACCTTC
TRBD1,TRBJ1-4,NA,TRBV5-4,CASSSGTGFEKLFF,TGTGCCAGCAGCTCCGGGACAGGGTTTGAAAAACTGTTTTTT
TRBD1,TRBJ1-2,NA,TRBV19,CASSIGTAYGYTF,TGTGCCAGTAGTATTGGGACAGCATATGGCTACACCTTC
NA,TRBJ2-1,NA,TRBV7-9,CASSLASSYNEQFF,TGTGCCAGCAGCTTAGCGAGCTCCTACAATGAGCAGTTCTTC
TRBD1,TRBJ1-2,NA,TRBV5-4,CASSDRVNFGGYTF,TGTGCCAGCAGCGACAGGGTAAACTTCGGCGGCTACACCTTC
NA,TRBJ1-3,few,TRBV7-6,CASSLESSGNTIYF,TGTGCCAGCAGCTTAGAGAGCTCTGGAAACACCATATATTTT
NA,TRBJ1-1,few,TRBV7-8,CASSFETVMNTEAFF,TGTGCCAGCAGCTTCGAGACAGTCATGAACACTGAAGCTTTCTTT
NA,TRBJ2-5,NA,TRBV29-1,CSVDVAETQYF,TGCAGCGTTGATGTAGCGGAGACCCAGTACTTC
NA,TRBJ2-1,NA,TRBV21-1,CASSITGTSGTNEQFF,TGTGCCAGCAGCATCACCGGGACTAGCGGAACCAATGAGCAGTTCTTC
TRBD1,TRBJ2-5,NA,TRBV5-8,CASSSPGTGDSETQYF,TGTGCCAGCAGTTCCCCCGGGACAGGGGATTCGGAGACCCAGTACTTC